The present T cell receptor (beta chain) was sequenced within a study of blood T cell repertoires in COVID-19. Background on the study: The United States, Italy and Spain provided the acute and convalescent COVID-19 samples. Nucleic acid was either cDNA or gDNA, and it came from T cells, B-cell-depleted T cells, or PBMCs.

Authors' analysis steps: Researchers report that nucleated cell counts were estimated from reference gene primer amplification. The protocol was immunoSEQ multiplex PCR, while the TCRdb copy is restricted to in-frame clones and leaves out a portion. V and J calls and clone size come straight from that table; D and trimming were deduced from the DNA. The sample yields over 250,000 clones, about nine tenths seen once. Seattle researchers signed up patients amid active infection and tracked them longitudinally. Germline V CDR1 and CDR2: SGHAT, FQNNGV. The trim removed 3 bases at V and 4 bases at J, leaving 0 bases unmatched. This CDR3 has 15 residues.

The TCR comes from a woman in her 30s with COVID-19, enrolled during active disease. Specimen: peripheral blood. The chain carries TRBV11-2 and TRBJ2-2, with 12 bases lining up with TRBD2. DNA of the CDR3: TGTGCCAGCAGCTTGACTAGCGGGAGCACCGGGGAGCTGTTTTTT. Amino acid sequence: CASSLTSGSTGELFF.